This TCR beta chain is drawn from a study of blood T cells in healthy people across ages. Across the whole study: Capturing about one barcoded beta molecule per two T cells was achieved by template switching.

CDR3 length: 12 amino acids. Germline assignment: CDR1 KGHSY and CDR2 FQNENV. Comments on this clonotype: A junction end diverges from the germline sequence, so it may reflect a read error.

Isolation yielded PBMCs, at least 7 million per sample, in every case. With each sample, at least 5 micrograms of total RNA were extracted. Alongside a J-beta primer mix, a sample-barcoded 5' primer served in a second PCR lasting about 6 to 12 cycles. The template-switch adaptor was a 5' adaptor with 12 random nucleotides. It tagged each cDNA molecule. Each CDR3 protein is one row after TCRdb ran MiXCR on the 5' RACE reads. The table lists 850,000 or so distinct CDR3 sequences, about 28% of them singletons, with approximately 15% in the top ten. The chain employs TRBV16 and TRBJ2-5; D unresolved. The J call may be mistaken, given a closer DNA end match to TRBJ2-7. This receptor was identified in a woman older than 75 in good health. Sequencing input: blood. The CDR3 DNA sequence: TGTGTCAGCAGCCAATACTTAGACGAGCAGTACTTC. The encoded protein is CVSSQYLDEQYF.